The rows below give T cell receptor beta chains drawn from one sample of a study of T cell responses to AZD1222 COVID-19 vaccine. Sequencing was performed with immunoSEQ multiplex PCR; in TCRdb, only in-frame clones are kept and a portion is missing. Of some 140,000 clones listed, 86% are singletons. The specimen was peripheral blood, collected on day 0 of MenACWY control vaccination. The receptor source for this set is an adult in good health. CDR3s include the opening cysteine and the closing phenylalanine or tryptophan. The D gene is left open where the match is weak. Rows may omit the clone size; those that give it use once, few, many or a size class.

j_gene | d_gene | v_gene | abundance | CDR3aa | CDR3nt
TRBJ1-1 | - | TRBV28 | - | CAILAPVSANTEAFF | TGTGCCATCCTCGCCCCCGTGTCGGCCAACACTGAAGCTTTCTTT
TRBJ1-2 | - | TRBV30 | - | CAWSPQSYGYTF | TGTGCCTGGAGTCCTCAGTCCTATGGCTACACCTTC
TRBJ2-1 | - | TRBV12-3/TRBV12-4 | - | CASSERTYNEQFF | TGTGCCAGCAGTGAGCGGACCTACAATGAGCAGTTCTTC
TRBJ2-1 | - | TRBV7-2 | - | CASSLRTEYNEQFF | TGTGCCAGCAGCCTCCGGACAGAATACAATGAGCAGTTCTTC
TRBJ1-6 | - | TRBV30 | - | CAWNNAAPLHF | TGTGCCTGGAACAACGCGGCACCCCTCCACTTT
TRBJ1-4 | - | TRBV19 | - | CATLGTTNEKLFF | TGTGCCACCTTGGGGACAACTAATGAAAAACTGTTTTTT
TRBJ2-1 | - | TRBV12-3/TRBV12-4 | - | CASTPGLYNEQFF | TGTGCCAGCACCCCCGGGCTTTACAATGAGCAGTTCTTC
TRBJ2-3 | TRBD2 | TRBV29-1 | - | CSVLALLAGGPITDTQYF | TGCAGCGTGCTGGCCCTCCTAGCGGGGGGGCCTATCACAGATACGCAGTATTTT
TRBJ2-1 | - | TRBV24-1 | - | CATSAISAGEQFF | TGTGCCACCAGTGCCATTTCAGCGGGCGAGCAGTTCTTC
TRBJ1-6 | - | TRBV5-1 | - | CASSLGPSYNSPLHF | TGCGCCAGCAGCTTGGGACCCTCCTATAATTCACCCCTCCACTTT
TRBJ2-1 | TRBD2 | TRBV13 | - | CASSLGRGASGVNEQFF | TGTGCCAGCAGCTTAGGCCGGGGGGCTAGCGGGGTTAATGAGCAGTTCTTC
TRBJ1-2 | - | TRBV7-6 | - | CASSFSLLGQSGGYTF | TGTGCCAGCAGCTTCTCGCTGCTAGGCCAATCGGGTGGCTACACCTTC
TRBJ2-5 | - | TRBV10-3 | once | CAISDSGQETQYF | TGTGCCATCAGTGATTCAGGGCAAGAGACCCAGTACTTC
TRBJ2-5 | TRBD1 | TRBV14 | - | CASSLSPRQGKLGEPRETQYF | TGTGCCAGCAGCCTCTCCCCCCGACAGGGTAAGTTGGGGGAACCTCGAGAGACCCAGTACTTC
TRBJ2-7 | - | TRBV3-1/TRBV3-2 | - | CASSERDGYEQYF | TGTGCCAGCAGTGAACGGGACGGCTACGAGCAGTACTTC
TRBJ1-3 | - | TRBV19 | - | CASDRDSGNTIYF | TGTGCCAGCGATCGGGACTCTGGAAACACCATATATTTT
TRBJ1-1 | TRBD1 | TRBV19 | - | CASSIDGTGNTEAFF | TGTGCCAGTAGTATAGATGGGACAGGGAACACTGAAGCTTTCTTT
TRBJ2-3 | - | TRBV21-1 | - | CASSKGLAGTDTQYF | TGTGCCAGCAGCAAAGGACTAGCGGGAACAGATACGCAGTATTTT
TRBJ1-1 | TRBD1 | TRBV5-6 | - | CASSFSIGQVNTEAFF | TGTGCCAGCAGCTTCTCCATCGGACAGGTGAACACTGAAGCTTTCTTT
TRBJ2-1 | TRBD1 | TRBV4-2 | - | CASSQFTGGSLTGNEQFF | TGTGCCAGCAGCCAGTTTACAGGGGGCTCCCTTACCGGAAATGAGCAGTTCTTC
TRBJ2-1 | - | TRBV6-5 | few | CASSYLADNEQFF | TGTGCCAGCAGTTACCTCGCGGACAATGAGCAGTTCTTC
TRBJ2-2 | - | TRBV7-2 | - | CASSRTGSNTGELFF | TGTGCCAGCAGCCGGACTGGGTCGAACACCGGGGAGCTGTTTTTT
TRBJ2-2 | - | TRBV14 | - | CASSQSGRGYTGELFF | TGTGCCAGCAGCCAGAGCGGCCGAGGTTACACCGGGGAGCTGTTTTTT
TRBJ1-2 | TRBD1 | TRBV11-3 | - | CASSQDRAGYTF | TGTGCCAGCAGCCAGGACAGGGCTGGCTACACCTTC
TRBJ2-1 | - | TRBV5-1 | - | CASRLADLRNEQFF | TGCGCCAGCAGGTTAGCGGACCTGAGGAATGAGCAGTTCTTC
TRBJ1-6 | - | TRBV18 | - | CASSRQVIYNSPLHF | TGTGCCAGCTCCAGACAGGTGATCTATAATTCACCCCTCCACTTT
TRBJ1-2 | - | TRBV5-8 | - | CASSLGQAYYGYTF | TGTGCCAGCAGCTTGGGGCAGGCGTACTATGGCTACACCTTC
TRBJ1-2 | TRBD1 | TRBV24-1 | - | CATSDQYKGAPGYGYTF | TGTGCCACCAGTGACCAATACAAGGGGGCCCCCGGCTATGGCTACACCTTC
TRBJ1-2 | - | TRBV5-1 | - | CASSEESEGYTF | TGCGCCAGCAGCGAGGAGTCGGAAGGCTACACCTTC
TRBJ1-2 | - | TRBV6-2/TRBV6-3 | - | CASSRQEGYTF | TGTGCCAGCAGTCGACAGGAGGGCTACACCTTC
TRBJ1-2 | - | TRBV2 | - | CASSDRQASYGYTF | TGTGCCAGCAGTGACCGACAGGCTAGCTATGGCTACACCTTC